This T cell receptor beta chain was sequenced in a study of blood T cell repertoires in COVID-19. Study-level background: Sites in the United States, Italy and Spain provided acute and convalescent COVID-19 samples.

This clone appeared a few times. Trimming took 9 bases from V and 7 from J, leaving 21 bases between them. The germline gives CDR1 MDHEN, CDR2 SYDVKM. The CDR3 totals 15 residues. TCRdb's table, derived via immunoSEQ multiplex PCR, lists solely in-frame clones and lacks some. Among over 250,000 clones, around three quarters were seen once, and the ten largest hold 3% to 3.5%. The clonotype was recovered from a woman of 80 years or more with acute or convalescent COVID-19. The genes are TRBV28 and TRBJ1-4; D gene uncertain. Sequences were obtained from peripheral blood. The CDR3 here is CASAPPGGRGEKLFF. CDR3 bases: TGTGCCAGTGCACCCCCTGGAGGGCGGGGTGAAAAACTGTTTTTT.